This T cell receptor beta chain came from a study of T cells in tumors after PD-1 blockade. Study in general: No patient had prior checkpoint blockade, systemic immunosuppression, or radiotherapy within 4 weeks. Some patients also took daily vismodegib 150 mg during anti-PD-1 treatment. General study points: Blood contained approximately 41% of the tumor's TCR clonotypes.

Before and after PD-1 blockade, biopsies were collected from the same primary tumor site. As concerns this clone: Its specificity is unknown.

The repertoire was sequenced with immunoSEQ multiplex PCR; TCRdb's copy has only in-frame clones and lacks some. The top ten hold roughly a fifth of the sample, which has some 4,000 clones, over 60% seen once. The V gene lost 1 base and the J gene lost 4 bases, with 16 bases spanning the gap. Per the germline V gene, CDR1 is MNHEY and CDR2 is SMNVEV (reference sequence). CDR3 length equals 16 residues. The specimen was tumor tissue, collected before anti-PD-1 treatment. The chain combines TRBV27 with TRBJ2-5; TRBD1 might be the D (6 bases). This sequence originates from a human donor with basal cell carcinoma. CDR3 protein: CASSLYPADSRETQYF. The CDR3 coding sequence is TGTGCCAGCAGTTTATACCCCGCGGACAGTCGAGAGACCCAGTACTTC.